Below, 25 T cell receptor beta chains from the same sample are listed, as sequenced in a study of metastatic and nonmetastatic thyroid tumors. TCRdb reprocessed the PCR reads via MiXCR. The profile shows around 20,000 clones, about 10% of them singletons. Patients underwent thyroid surgery, and none had received any treatment before it. The sequenced sample was blood. All receptors come from a female donor with papillary thyroid cancer or a benign thyroid nodule (not recorded which). Some clones in this sample may be carry-over from other donors' samples.

This clone was counted many times. This sequence joins TRBV20-1 and TRBJ1-4; D remains unclear. Trimming took off 3 bases at V and 4 bases at J, with 9 bases between the two ends. The germline CDR1 and CDR2 sequences are DFQATT and SNEGSKA (reference sequence). CDR3 length: 13 amino acids. The CDR3, as DNA: TGCAGTGCTAGGACGGACGATAATGAAAAACTGTTTTTT. Its protein product is CSARTDDNEKLFF.

This clone appeared many times. The genes are TRBV20-1 and TRBJ2-3, with no clear D. The CDR3 loop spans 13 amino acids. The germline V and J ends were trimmed by 4 bases and 2 bases, with 10 bases remaining between them. Germline V gene lookup returns CDR1 DFQATT and CDR2 SNEGSKA (reference sequence). CDR3 bases: TGCAGTGCTATAAATGGGGTCACAGATACGCAGTATTTT. Translation: CSAINGVTDTQYF.

This clone occurred many times. The genes are TRBV5-4 and TRBJ2-6; no clear D gene. CDR3 length equals 15 residues. Trimming shortened V by 6 bases and J by 0 bases, and 10 bases separated the two germline ends. The germline CDR1 and CDR2 sequences are SGHNT and YYREEE (reference sequence). This CDR3 is CASTRRDSGANVLTF. The CDR3 nucleotides read TGTGCCAGCACCCGAAGGGACTCTGGGGCCAACGTCCTGACTTTC.

This clone was counted many times. CDR3: CASSEFEYYNSPLHF. For the CDR3, the DNA is TGTGCCAGCAGTGAATTCGAGTACTATAATTCACCCCTCCACTTT. The chain links TRBV25-1 to TRBJ1-6; D call uncertain. Germline V gene lookup returns CDR1 MGHDK and CDR2 SYGVNS. The CDR3 extends over 15 amino acids. V was cut by 1 base and J by 3 bases, with 7 bases left in between. Together with reference TRBV25-1 and TRBJ1-6, the CDR3 gives the full variable domain: EADIYQTPRYLVIGTGKKITLECSQTMGHDKMYWYQQDPGMELHLIHYSYGVNSTEKGDLSSESTVSRIRTEHFPLTLESARPSHTSQYLCASSEFEYYNSPLHFGNGTRLTVT.

The table lists this clone with many counts. This rearrangement joins TRBV19 to TRBJ2-3; D ambiguous. Germline V CDR1 and CDR2: LNHDA, SQIVND (reference sequence). The germline V and J ends were trimmed by 6 bases and 4 bases, with 11 bases remaining between them. The CDR3 covers 13 residues. In DNA, the CDR3 is TGTGCCAGTAGAAGCTTGGGTGCAGATACGCAGTATTTT. Residues: CASRSLGADTQYF.

This clone was seen many times. The J gene is TRBJ2-6, the V gene TRBV24-1, with D perhaps being TRBD1 or TRBD2 (5 bases each). This CDR3 has 16 residues. CDR1 is KGHDR, CDR2 SFDVKD, per germline. With 7 bases removed from V and 1 base from J, the gap between germline ends came to 13 bases. Here the CDR3 reads CATSGTRGSGANVLTF. Here the CDR3 DNA reads TGTGCCACCAGCGGAACTAGGGGATCTGGGGCCAACGTCCTGACTTTC.

In this sample, this clone is medium-sized (0.01 to 0.1%). The chain links TRBV6-1 to TRBJ1-2; TRBD1 matches 10 bases. The J segment lost 8 bases and the V segment lost 6 bases, leaving 6 bases of the junction unmatched. The CDR3 extends over 13 amino acids. CDR1 and CDR2 (germline): MNHNS, SASEGT. Written as DNA, the CDR3 is TGTGCCAGCAGCCCCGACAGGGGGCTCGGCTACACCTTC. Translation gives CASSPDRGLGYTF.

This clone was counted many times. The rearrangement uses TRBV6-4 and TRBJ2-3; TRBD2 is a possible D gene (6 bases). Germline-derived CDR1 and CDR2 are MRHNA and SNTAGT. The ends were cut back, 2 bases at V and 1 base at J, with 7 bases in the middle. The CDR3 runs to 14 residues. CDR3 protein: CASSDGGGTDTQYF. The CDR3 region has the DNA TGTGCCAGCAGTGACGGCGGGGGCACAGATACGCAGTATTTT.

This clone was counted between two and nine times. One end of the junction is discordant with germline, which a read error may explain. The sample holds other DNA sequences that translate to the same CDR3. J is TRBJ2-2 and V is TRBV27; D may correspond to TRBD1 or TRBD2 (6 bases each). The CDR3 consists of 14 residues. Germline values: CDR1 MNHEY, CDR2 SMNVEV (reference sequence). The CDR3 region has the DNA TGTGCCAGCAGTTTCGACGGGGGCACCGGGGAGCTTTTTTTC. It is translated as CASSFDGGTGELFF.

This chain connects TRBV28 to TRBJ2-7; no firm D call. The CDR3 length is 14 residues. In germline, CDR1 is MDHEN, CDR2 SYDVKM. The V end was cut by 5 bases, the J end by 2 bases, with 13 bases between. The CDR3 sequence is CASSPNPAAYEQYF. Here the CDR3 DNA reads TGTGCCAGCAGTCCAAACCCGGCCGCCTACGAGCAGTACTTC.

In this sample, this clone turned up many times. The gene calls are TRBV29-1 and TRBJ2-3; the D gene could be TRBD1 or TRBD2 (5 bases each). With 8 bases removed from V and 2 bases from J, the gap between germline ends came to 20 bases. Germline lookup yields CDR1 SQVTM and CDR2 ANQGSEA. The CDR3 is 15 residues long. This CDR3 reads CSTPGRGAYTDTQYF. The CDR3 region has the DNA TGCAGCACCCCGGGGCGAGGGGCCTACACAGATACGCAGTATTTT.

This clone was recorded at least ten times. V usage is TRBV4-3 and J usage is TRBJ2-2; 10 bases fit TRBD1. The germline V gene has CDR1 LGHNA and CDR2 YSLEER. This CDR3 spans 15 amino acids. The ends lost 1 base at V and 7 bases at J; junction bases unmatched: 3. The DNA of the CDR3 is TGCGCCAGCAGCCAAGGGACAGGGGGTATCGGGGAGCTGTTTTTT. This translates into CASSQGTGGIGELFF.

This clone was observed many times. V and J are TRBV7-9 and TRBJ1-2, with 7 bases fitting TRBD1. This CDR3 has 11 amino acids. Germline lookup yields CDR1 SEHNR and CDR2 FQNEAQ (reference sequence). With V trimmed by 5 bases and J by 10 bases, 4 bases remained unmatched. The CDR3 sequence is CASSLRGFYTF. In nucleotides, the CDR3 is TGTGCCAGCAGCCTCAGGGGGTTCTACACCTTC. Filled out from reference TRBV7-9 and TRBJ1-2, the complete variable domain reads DTGVSQNPRHKITKRGQNVTFRCDPISEHNRLYWYRQTLGQGPEFLTYFQNEAQLEKSRLLSDRFSAERPKGSFSTLEIQRTEQGDSAMYLCASSLRGFYTFGSGTRLTVV.

The rearrangement uses TRBV20-1 and TRBJ2-7; TRBD1 aligns across 8 bases. V was pared by 3 bases and J by 3 bases, with 4 bases of the junction left unmatched. The germline V gene encodes CDR1 DFQATT and CDR2 SNEGSKA (reference sequence). This CDR3 comprises 13 residues. CDR3: CSASTGTGYEQYF. CDR3 in DNA: TGCAGTGCTAGTACCGGGACAGGCTACGAGCAGTACTTC.

This clone was counted a few times. Germline and junction disagree at one end, which may indicate a read error. In the same sample, other DNA sequences code for this CDR3. V and J are TRBV6-4 and TRBJ2-3, with D perhaps TRBD1 (5 bases). The CDR3 has 14 residues. CDR1 and CDR2 from the germline V gene are MRHNA and SNTAGT. CDR3 sequence: CASSDSQVAYTQYF. The CDR3 nucleotides are TGTGCCAGCAGTGACTCACAGGTGGCATATACTCAGTATTTT.

This clone came up a few times. One base away lies a much larger clone, so this may be a sequencing read error. The sample contains more than one DNA sequence encoding this CDR3. The gene calls are TRBV14 and TRBJ1-1, with D uncertain. The CDR3 consists of 13 residues. Per the germline V gene, CDR1 is SGHDN and CDR2 is FVKESK. The CDR3 sequence: CASSQALNTEAFF. The CDR3 nucleotides read TGTGCCAGCAGCCAAGCACTAAACACTGAGGCTTTCTTT.

This clone was counted at least ten times. The rearrangement uses TRBV29-1 and TRBJ2-7; 7 nucleotides line up with TRBD2. Unmatched junction bases numbered 5, after V lost 3 bases and J lost 0 bases. This CDR3 contains 14 residues. Germline CDR1 reads SQVTM; CDR2 reads ANQGSEA. The CDR3 loop reads CSVDGGGGSYEQYF. CDR3 sequence (DNA): TGCAGCGTTGACGGCGGCGGGGGCTCCTACGAGCAGTACTTC.

The table lists this clone with many counts. The rearrangement joins TRBV10-1 to TRBJ2-6, with 9 positions matching TRBD1. The V gene's germline CDR1 is WNHNN and CDR2 SYGVQD (reference sequence). V trimming: 3 bases; J trimming: 0 bases; junction bases outside the gene matches: 6. The CDR3 contains 18 residues. CDR3: CASSEKGTGPSGANVLTF. The DNA of the CDR3 is TGCGCCAGCAGTGAAAAAGGGACAGGGCCCTCTGGGGCCAACGTCCTGACTTTC.

The gene calls are TRBV2 and TRBJ2-5; tentative D call: TRBD2 (5 bases). Germline lookup yields CDR1 SNHLY and CDR2 FYNNEI. V shed 6 bases and J shed 1 base, with 18 bases lying between them. CDR3 length equals 16 residues. CDR3 region: CASSPWGSVGQETQYF. CDR3 nucleotides: TGTGCCAGCAGCCCATGGGGTAGCGTGGGCCAAGAGACCCAGTACTTC.

This clone was counted many times. The V and J genes are TRBV28 and TRBJ2-3, with D hard to call. Germline-derived CDR1 and CDR2 are MDHEN and SYDVKM. The CDR3 consists of 12 residues. V lost 2 bases, J lost 4 bases, and 4 bases lay in between. The CDR3 bases are TGTGCCAGCAGTTTAACCCCAGATACGCAGTATTTT. Protein product: CASSLTPDTQYF.

In its sample, this clone was seen many times. The chain combines TRBV11-1 with TRBJ2-7; 8 bases are a match to TRBD2. Trimming removed 5 bases from V and 1 base from J; junction bases left unmatched: 10. CDR3 size: 16 residues. Germline values: CDR1 SGHAT, CDR2 FQDESV (reference sequence). The CDR3 sequence is CASSPTGGGPSYEQYF. Written as DNA, the CDR3 is TGTGCCAGCAGCCCTACGGGGGGGGGCCCATCCTACGAGCAGTACTTC. The full variable domain, with the rest looked up from reference TRBV11-1 and TRBJ2-7, is EAEVAQSPRYKITEKSQAVAFWCDPISGHATLYWYRQILGQGPELLVQFQDESVVDDSQLPKDRFSAERLKGVDSTLKIQPAELGDSAMYLCASSPTGGGPSYEQYFGPGTRLTVT.

This clone was seen repeatedly, ten times or more. The V and J genes are TRBV7-2 and TRBJ2-5; TRBD2 agrees at 15 bases. CDR1 SGHTA and CDR2 FQGNSA come from the germline V gene. With V trimmed by 5 bases and J by 5 bases, 9 bases remained unmatched. This CDR3 region has 17 residues. For the CDR3, the DNA is TGTGCCAGCAGCCGTGGACTAGCGGGAGGGCCCCGGGAGACCCAGTACTTC. Its translation is CASSRGLAGGPRETQYF.

In its sample, this clone was seen many times. The chain has TRBV7-9 and TRBJ1-5; D is possibly TRBD1 (5 bases). Trimming stripped 5 bases from V and 3 bases from J, with 11 bases between. Germline values: CDR1 SEHNR, CDR2 FQNEAQ (reference sequence). This CDR3 region has 14 residues. The DNA of the CDR3 is TGTGCCAGCAGCCGGGACGGTGTCAATCAGCCCCAGCATTTT. Encoded protein: CASSRDGVNQPQHF.

There are many counts of this clone. The chain couples TRBV6-5 to TRBJ2-3, with a possible D match to TRBD2 (5 bases). The CDR3 spans 19 residues. Germline CDR1 reads MNHEY; CDR2 reads SVGAGI. V was cut by 2 bases and J by 4 bases, with 25 bases left in between. CDR3 nucleotides: TGTGCCAGCAGTTACCCCACGGTGAGGCTTGCGGGTGTCCCAGATACGCAGTATTTT. It translates to CASSYPTVRLAGVPDTQYF.

Many counts were recorded for this clone. V is TRBV3-1 and J is TRBJ1-5, with D unclear. CDR1 and CDR2 from the germline V gene are LGHDT and YNNKEL (reference sequence). There are 15 residues in the CDR3. With 0 bases removed from V and 6 bases from J, the gap between germline ends came to 12 bases. CDR3 nucleotide sequence: TGTGCCAGCAGCCAAGATGCGGCAGCTAGTCAGCCCCAGCATTTT. It translates to CASSQDAAASQPQHF.